Included here is one TCR beta chain sequence, with context. The antigen remains undetermined. Both previously described methods and listed TCR primers were employed to make bulk TCR libraries. TCRdb re-called the PCR reads through MiXCR, storing one row per CDR3 protein. Of about half a million distinct CDR3 sequences in the sample, about 25% were seen once. A CD8+CD4-CCR7+CD45RA+ gate was used to sort naive CD8 T cells. The data were obtained in a study of molecular identifiers for immune sequencing clone quantification. Findings and limits, study-wide: Sizes of clones that are highly expanded could be underestimated (if identical TCR molecules share a barcode). Whereas naive cells kept under 1% of molecules in clones above 20 RNA copies, such clones held over 98% in effectors.

The sequenced sample was naive CD8+ T cells from blood, with Jurkat cell RNA spiked in. Subset in this sample: FACS-sorted CD8+CD4-CCR7+CD45RA+ naive T cells. The sequence was collected from a human donor in good health. Some libraries in this study had Jurkat cell RNA spiked in.

CDR3 loop: CASSTALGGRSLTEQYF. CDR3 bases: TGTGCCAGCAGCACCGCCCTCGGGGGCAGGAGTTTAACCGAGCAGTACTTC. This sequence joins TRBV5-4 and TRBJ2-7; D is perhaps TRBD1 or TRBD2 (6 bases each). Trimming stripped 4 bases from V and 6 bases from J, with 26 bases between. The germline V gene has CDR1 SGHNT and CDR2 YYREEE (reference sequence). The CDR3 has 17 amino acids.